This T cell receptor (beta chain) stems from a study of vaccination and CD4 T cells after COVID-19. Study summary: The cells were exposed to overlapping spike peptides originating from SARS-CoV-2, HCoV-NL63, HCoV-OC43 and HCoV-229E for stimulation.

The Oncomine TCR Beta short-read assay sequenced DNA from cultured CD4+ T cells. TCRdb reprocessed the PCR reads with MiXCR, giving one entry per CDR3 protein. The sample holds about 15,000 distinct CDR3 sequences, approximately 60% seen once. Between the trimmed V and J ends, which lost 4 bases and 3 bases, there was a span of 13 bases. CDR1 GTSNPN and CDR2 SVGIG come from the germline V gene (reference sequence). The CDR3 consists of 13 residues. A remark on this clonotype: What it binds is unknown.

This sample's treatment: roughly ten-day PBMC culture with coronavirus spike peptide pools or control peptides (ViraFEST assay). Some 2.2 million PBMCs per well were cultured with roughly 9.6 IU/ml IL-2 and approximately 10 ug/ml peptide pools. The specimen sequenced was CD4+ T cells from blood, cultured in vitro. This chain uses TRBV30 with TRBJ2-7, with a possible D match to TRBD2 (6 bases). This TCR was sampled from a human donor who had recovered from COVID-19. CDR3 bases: TGTGCCTGGAAGAGACTAGTAGGCTACGAGCAGTACTTC. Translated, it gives CAWKRLVGYEQYF.